These 27 T cell receptor beta chains originate from one sample sequenced in a study of T cell repertoires and HLA-DP antigens. Produced via immunoSEQ multiplex PCR; TCRdb's table is partial and in-frame only. The repertoire has about 89,000 clones, about 89% of them found once; the top ten carry 1.7%. No antigen has been assigned to these receptors. The specimen was CD4+ T cells from PBMCs. These receptors came from a man aged 45-65 years in good health and CMV-seronegative.

This chain connects TRBV5-4 to TRBJ2-1; 13 bases are shared with TRBD2. From germline, CDR1 is SGHNT and CDR2 YYREEE (reference sequence). Trimming at V came to 3 bases and at J to 7 bases, leaving 10 bases not matched to a gene. CDR3 length equals 17 residues. CDR3 region: CASSSSRTSGSHNEQFF. As DNA, the CDR3 is TGTGCCAGCAGCTCTTCCAGGACTAGCGGGAGTCATAATGAGCAGTTCTTC.

Concerning this clone itself: Other DNA sequences within the sample encode an identical CDR3. This rearrangement joins TRBV9 to TRBJ2-7, with D possibly being TRBD2 (5 bases). Germline assignment: CDR1 SGDLS and CDR2 YYNGEE. The CDR3 has 14 amino acids. Trimming pared 0 bases from V and 2 bases from J, leaving 9 bases between. Here the CDR3 reads CASSVDGGTYEQYF. Written as DNA, the CDR3 is TGTGCCAGCAGCGTAGACGGAGGCACCTACGAGCAGTACTTC. The full variable domain, completed using reference TRBV9 and TRBJ2-7, is DSGVTQTPKHLITATGQRVTLRCSPRSGDLSVYWYQQSLDQGLQFLIQYYNGEERAKGNILERFSAQQFPDLHSELNLSSLELGDSALYFCASSVDGGTYEQYFGPGTRLTVT.

The chain carries TRBV30 and TRBJ2-2; 9 bases are a match to TRBD2. V was clipped by 5 bases and J by 2 bases; unmatched bases: 3. CDR3 size: 14 residues. Germline V gene sequence: CDR1 GTSNPN, CDR2 SVGIG (reference sequence). In DNA, the CDR3 is TGTGCCTGGGGGACTAGCCGAAACACCGGGGAGCTGTTTTTT. It yields the protein CAWGTSRNTGELFF.

The chain couples TRBV5-1 to TRBJ1-1; a possible D gene is TRBD1 (6 bases). This CDR3 contains 14 residues. Per the germline V gene, CDR1 is SGHRS and CDR2 is YFSETQ. V dropped 1 base and J dropped 2 bases, with 9 bases sitting between them. The CDR3 here is CASSLQGPNTEAFF. The CDR3 DNA reads as TGCGCCAGCAGCTTGCAGGGGCCAAACACTGAAGCTTTCTTT.

The V and J genes are TRBV4-3 and TRBJ1-6; D uncertain. V was trimmed by 0 bases and J by 9 bases, leaving 12 bases between them. CDR1 and CDR2 from the germline V gene are LGHNA and YSLEER. CDR3 length: 15 amino acids. CDR3 sequence: CASSQDRTYFSPLHF. In DNA form, the CDR3 reads TGCGCCAGCAGCCAAGATCGGACCTATTTTTCACCCCTCCACTTT.

This rearrangement joins TRBV11-2 to TRBJ2-7; D is undetermined. The CDR3 covers 14 residues. Germline CDR1 reads SGHAT; CDR2 reads FQNNGV. The V and J ends lost 0 bases and 1 base respectively, with 7 bases between them. In nucleotides, the CDR3 is TGTGCCAGCAGCTTAGACCCGGGTTCCTACGAGCAGTACTTC. Its translation is CASSLDPGSYEQYF.

V usage is TRBV7-2 and J usage is TRBJ1-5; TRBD1 matches at 8 bases. With 5 bases clipped from V and 4 bases from J, the junction kept 1 base outside the gene matches. The CDR3 has 13 amino acids. The germline gives CDR1 SGHTA, CDR2 FQGNSA. The CDR3 spells CASSGQGNQPQHF. The CDR3 coding sequence is TGTGCCAGCAGCGGACAGGGTAATCAGCCCCAGCATTTT. The full variable domain, with the rest looked up from reference TRBV7-2 and TRBJ1-5, is GAGVSQSPSNKVTEKGKDVELRCDPISGHTALYWYRQSLGQGLEFLIYFQGNSAPDKSGLPSDRFSAERTGGSVSTLTIQRTQQEDSAVYLCASSGQGNQPQHFGDGTRLSIL.

The chain employs TRBV5-1 and TRBJ2-1; D ambiguous. CDR1 SGHRS and CDR2 YFSETQ come from the germline V gene. The CDR3 runs to 15 residues. Trimming pared 5 bases from V and 4 bases from J, leaving 16 bases between. CDR3 amino acids: CASRENTATYNEQFF. The CDR3 nucleotides read TGCGCCAGCAGGGAGAACACGGCGACTTACAATGAGCAGTTCTTC. The variable domain in full, completed from reference TRBV5-1 and TRBJ2-1, reads KAGVTQTPRYLIKTRGQQVTLSCSPISGHRSVSWYQQTPGQGLQFLFEYFSETQRNKGNFPGRFSGRQFSNSRSEMNVSTLELGDSALYLCASRENTATYNEQFFGPGTRLTVL.

The chain carries TRBV7-2 and TRBJ2-3; 7 positions agree with TRBD2. This CDR3 has 15 amino acids. V gave up 5 bases and J gave up 0 bases; unmatched junction bases: 5. The germline V gene encodes CDR1 SGHTA and CDR2 FQGNSA. As DNA, the CDR3 is TGTGCCAGCAGCCCGTGGGGGGGGAGCACAGATACGCAGTATTTT. Protein: CASSPWGGSTDTQYF.

The chain links TRBV2 to TRBJ1-2, with 9 bases identical to TRBD1. This CDR3 contains 13 residues. Germline loops: CDR1 SNHLY, CDR2 FYNNEI. J lost 4 bases, V lost 4 bases, and 1 base had no gene match. CDR3 in amino acids: CASSGTGAYGYTF. In nucleotides, the CDR3 is TGTGCCAGCAGTGGGACAGGGGCCTATGGCTACACCTTC.

CDR3 DNA sequence: TGCAGCGTAGGGACAGGGGGCACTCAGCCCCAGCATTTT. Translating it yields CSVGTGGTQPQHF. The chain couples TRBV29-1 to TRBJ1-5; 12 positions agree with TRBD1. The V gene end was trimmed by 6 bases and the J gene end by 6 bases; junction bases not matched to a gene: 3. The length of the CDR3 is 13 residues. Germline CDR1 SQVTM, CDR2 ANQGSEA. The complete variable domain, with remaining parts taken from reference TRBV29-1 and TRBJ1-5, reads SAVISQKPSRDICQRGTSLTIQCQVDSQVTMMFWYRQQPGQSLTLIATANQGSEATYESGFVIDKFPISRPNLTFSTLTVSNMSPEDSSIYLCSVGTGGTQPQHFGDGTRLSIL.

This clone showed up just once. The chain joins TRBV29-1 to TRBJ2-1, with TRBD2 matching 7 bases. The V gene's germline CDR1 is SQVTM and CDR2 ANQGSEA. V dropped 2 bases and J dropped 12; count of bases not matched to a gene: 4. The CDR3 loop spans 11 amino acids. The CDR3 loop is CSVEWRGSQFF. CDR3 nucleotide sequence: TGCAGCGTTGAATGGCGGGGGTCGCAGTTCTTC.

Regarding this clone: Other DNA sequences in the sample encode the same CDR3. V usage is TRBV7-2 and J usage is TRBJ1-5; weak D call: TRBD1 (5 bases). V lost 4 bases and J 4 bases, leaving 8 bases between the germline ends. The CDR3 contains 13 residues. Germline V gene lookup returns CDR1 SGHTA and CDR2 FQGNSA. The CDR3 is CASSSGVNQPQHF. The CDR3 nucleotides read TGTGCCAGCAGCTCGGGGGTTAATCAGCCCCAGCATTTT.

V is TRBV28 and J is TRBJ2-7; 9 bases match TRBD1. Per germline, CDR1 MDHEN and CDR2 SYDVKM. The V and J ends lost 4 bases and 3 bases, in that order; junction bases with no gene match: 7. The CDR3 covers 15 residues. The CDR3 nucleotides read TGTGCCAGCAGTTCCCGGACAGGGGTAGGCTACGAGCAGTACTTC. Translating it yields CASSSRTGVGYEQYF.

The chain has TRBV18 and TRBJ1-4, with no clear D. This CDR3 spans 15 amino acids. Trimming shortened V by 1 base and J by 5 bases, and 11 bases separated the two germline ends. The V gene's germline CDR1 is KGHSH and CDR2 LQKENI. CDR3 loop: CASSPRRELNEKLFF. In DNA form, the CDR3 reads TGTGCCAGCTCACCACGACGGGAATTGAATGAAAAACTGTTTTTT.

V is TRBV4-3 and J is TRBJ1-1; possibly TRBD1 for D (5 bases). The V end was cut by 1 base, the J end by 1 base, with 13 bases between. In germline, CDR1 is LGHNA, CDR2 YSLEER. The CDR3 contains 16 residues. CDR3 nucleotide sequence: TGCGCCAGCAGCCAAGGGGGGGGGAGAGCGAACACTGAAGCTTTCTTT. Its protein is CASSQGGGRANTEAFF.

This chain links TRBV7-9 with TRBJ1-1, with 11 bases lining up with TRBD1. Looked up from germline, CDR1 is SEHNR and CDR2 is FQNEAQ (reference sequence). The CDR3 has 16 residues. Unmatched junction bases numbered 9, after V lost 5 bases and J lost 4 bases. CDR3 sequence reads: CASSEAGTGGFTEAFF. Here the CDR3 DNA reads TGTGCCAGCAGCGAAGCCGGGACAGGGGGTTTCACTGAAGCTTTCTTT.

This clone was counted a few times. The rearrangement uses TRBV6-1 and TRBJ1-4, with a weak D call TRBD1 (5 bases). The CDR3 extends over 15 amino acids. Germline V lookup: CDR1 MNHNS, CDR2 SASEGT. Trimming removed 3 bases from V and 7 bases from J, with 15 bases in between. The CDR3 region has the DNA TGTGCCAGCAGTGAGGGGCAGGTAATCTCTGAAAAACTGTTTTTT. Translated: CASSEGQVISEKLFF.

CDR3 loop: CASSQKDRGRDQPQHF. DNA of the CDR3: TGTGCCAGCAGCCAAAAAGACAGGGGGCGGGATCAGCCCCAGCATTTT. The chain combines TRBV7-2 with TRBJ1-5, with 10 bases matching TRBD1. Trimming took 5 bases from V and 5 from J; bases not matched to a gene: 9. CDR3 length: 16 residues. Germline CDR1 and CDR2: SGHTA and FQGNSA. Complete variable domain (other parts from reference TRBV7-2 and TRBJ1-5): GAGVSQSPSNKVTEKGKDVELRCDPISGHTALYWYRQSLGQGLEFLIYFQGNSAPDKSGLPSDRFSAERTGGSVSTLTIQRTQQEDSAVYLCASSQKDRGRDQPQHFGDGTRLSIL.

The chain uses TRBV12-5 and TRBJ2-5; D remains unclear. The DNA end lines up better with TRBJ2-7; the J call may be wrong. The CDR3 totals 13 residues. Germline V gene data show CDR1 as LGHNT and CDR2 as FRNRAP. Written as DNA, the CDR3 is TGTGCTAGTGGTTTCTCCGGCCGACCCGAGCAGTACTTC. Amino acid sequence: CASGFSGRPEQYF.

V usage is TRBV19 and J usage is TRBJ2-5, with TRBD1 matching over 8 bases. The germline gives CDR1 LNHDA, CDR2 SQIVND (reference sequence). V gave up 3 bases and J gave up 2 bases; unmatched junction bases: 8. The CDR3 spans 16 residues. The CDR3 region is CASSIRVGTGQETQYF. The CDR3 nucleotides are TGTGCCAGTAGTATCCGGGTGGGGACAGGACAAGAGACCCAGTACTTC. Based on the CDR3 plus reference TRBV19 and TRBJ2-5, the full variable domain is DGGITQSPKYLFRKEGQNVTLSCEQNLNHDAMYWYRQDPGQGLRLIYYSQIVNDFQKGDIAEGYSVSREKKESFPLTVTSAQKNPTAFYLCASSIRVGTGQETQYFGPGTRLLVL.

This clone has just one count. The chain carries TRBV7-9 and TRBJ2-7; D not certain. The germline V gene encodes CDR1 SEHNR and CDR2 FQNEAQ (reference sequence). V lost 5 bases to trimming and J lost 3 bases, with 8 bases between them. The CDR3 extends over 12 amino acids. CDR3 in amino acids: CASSLDLYEQYF. The CDR3 DNA sequence: TGTGCCAGCAGCCTGGACCTCTACGAGCAGTACTTC.

V gene TRBV5-1 combines with J gene TRBJ2-7, with 8 bases matching TRBD2. V was pared by 0 bases and J by 3 bases, with 5 bases of the junction left unmatched. This CDR3 comprises 15 residues. Germline CDR1 reads SGHRS; CDR2 reads YFSETQ. The CDR3 is CASSLGPGLDYEQYF. DNA for the CDR3: TGCGCCAGCAGCTTGGGACCGGGACTAGACTACGAGCAGTACTTC.

In its sample, this clone was seen once. The V gene is TRBV7-2, the J gene TRBJ2-3, with D perhaps being TRBD1 or TRBD2 (5 bases each). V lost 5 bases and J 2 bases, leaving 20 bases between the germline ends. The CDR3 consists of 17 residues. Germline CDR1 SGHTA, CDR2 FQGNSA. CDR3 in amino acids: CASSPPWGTGNTDTQYF. CDR3 coding DNA: TGTGCCAGCAGCCCTCCGTGGGGGACGGGTAACACAGATACGCAGTATTTT.

This chain connects TRBV4-1 to TRBJ1-2; 8 bases line up with TRBD1. This CDR3 region has 15 residues. Germline lookup yields CDR1 MGHRA and CDR2 YSYEKL. V shed 5 bases and J 6 bases; nucleotides not matched to a gene: 11. CDR3 loop: CASSSLYDRGHGYTF. The CDR3 DNA is TGCGCCAGCAGCTCTTTATATGACAGGGGCCATGGCTACACCTTC.

A few counts support this clone. The V and J genes are TRBV28 and TRBJ1-2; 7 bases fit TRBD1. Germline CDR1 is MDHEN and CDR2 is SYDVKM. The V and J ends lost 7 bases and 6 bases, in that order; junction bases with no gene match: 11. The CDR3 contains 14 residues. The CDR3 DNA sequence: TGTGCCAGCATCAAATACAGGGGAGGGCATGGCTACACCTTC. Encoded protein: CASIKYRGGHGYTF.

This sequence joins TRBV10-1 and TRBJ1-5; weak D call: TRBD1 (5 bases). CDR3 size: 17 residues. Trimming removed 2 bases at V and 6 bases at J, with 20 bases between. Germline loops: CDR1 WNHNN, CDR2 SYGVQD (reference sequence). Here the CDR3 DNA reads TGCGCCAGCAGTGAGGGTTCAGGGCAGGGAAGAGGTCAGCCCCAGCATTTT. Protein product: CASSEGSGQGRGQPQHF.